Each of the 11 T cell receptor beta chains below was sequenced from the same sample in a study of neurological immune-mediated disorders. Each CDR3 protein is one row after TCRdb ran MiXCR on the 5' RACE reads. The table has about 55,000 distinct CDR3 sequences, around 4.4% seen once. Sequenced material: PBMCs. Receptors originate from a man aged 50 or older with multiple sclerosis.

This clonotype was observed at least ten times. The chain uses TRBV5-1 and TRBJ2-1; D perhaps matches TRBD2 (5 bases). Germline loops: CDR1 SGHRS, CDR2 YFSETQ. The CDR3 spans 16 residues. V was shortened by 1 base and J by 8 bases, with 19 bases between the two germline ends. CDR3 protein: CASSLTAASLRHEQFF. CDR3 nucleotide sequence: TGCGCCAGCAGCTTGACAGCTGCTAGCCTTCGCCATGAGCAGTTCTTC. The whole variable domain, remainder taken from reference TRBV5-1 and TRBJ2-1, is KAGVTQTPRYLIKTRGQQVTLSCSPISGHRSVSWYQQTPGQGLQFLFEYFSETQRNKGNFPGRFSGRQFSNSRSEMNVSTLELGDSALYLCASSLTAASLRHEQFFGPGTRLTVL.

At least ten counts were recorded for this clonotype. One end of the junction does not line up with germline, which may come from a read error. The chain is built from TRBV7-8 and TRBJ1-6; D remains unclear. The CDR3 contains 15 residues. Looked up from germline, CDR1 is SGHVS and CDR2 is FQNEAQ. For the CDR3, the DNA is TGTGCCAGCAGCCCAGAGGGATCCTATAATTCACCCCTCAACTTT. This translates into CASSPEGSYNSPLNF.

This chain joins TRBV5-1 and TRBJ2-2, with D uncertain. There are 15 residues in the CDR3. V lost 1 base to trimming and J lost 1 base, with 8 bases between them. In germline, CDR1 is SGHRS, CDR2 YFSETQ. Written as DNA, the CDR3 is TGCGCCAGCAGCTTGTCGGTAGGGAACACCGGGGAGCTGTTTTTT. It codes for CASSLSVGNTGELFF.

A word on this clonotype: It may be a read error: a sequence one base away is much more abundant. J is TRBJ2-1 and V is TRBV5-1, with 8 bases fitting TRBD2. The CDR3 loop spans 11 amino acids. Trimming took 5 bases from V and 16 from J; bases not matched to a gene: 8. The germline gives CDR1 SGHRS, CDR2 YFSETQ. The CDR3 spells CASRSGTRGFF. The CDR3 DNA follows: TGCGCCAGCAGATCCGGGACTAGAGGTTTCTTC.

This clonotype was observed many times. V gene TRBV20-1 combines with J gene TRBJ2-3; 7 bases line up with TRBD2. CDR1 is DFQATT and CDR2 is SNEGSKA in the germline V gene (reference sequence). The CDR3 runs to 13 residues. Trimming removed 7 bases from V and 6 bases from J; junction bases left unmatched: 10. CDR3 sequence reads: CSERPGTIDTQYF. Here the CDR3 DNA reads TGCAGTGAACGACCCGGGACTATCGATACGCAGTATTTT.

In its sample, this clonotype was seen many times. The rearrangement links TRBV7-6 to TRBJ2-1, with TRBD2 identical over 9 bases. From germline, CDR1 is SGHVS and CDR2 FNYEAQ. This CDR3 contains 17 residues. V dropped 4 bases and J dropped 4; count of bases not matched to a gene: 11. The CDR3 sequence: CASSSSRAGGTYNEQFF. CDR3 DNA: TGTGCCAGCAGCTCCTCCCGAGCGGGGGGAACTTACAATGAGCAGTTCTTC.

This clonotype has at least ten counts. The chain has TRBV7-2 and TRBJ1-2; D unresolved. Trimming left V 0 bases short and J 5 bases short, with 10 bases between. The CDR3 runs 14 residues. Germline V CDR1 and CDR2: SGHTA, FQGNSA. The CDR3 DNA reads TGTGCCAGCAGCTTAGCGGGCGGACTATATGGCTACACCTTC. Translating gives CASSLAGGLYGYTF.

This clonotype was counted at least ten times. This rearrangement joins TRBV29-1 to TRBJ2-3; TRBD1 is a possible D gene (5 bases). CDR3 size: 12 residues. Germline V lookup: CDR1 SQVTM, CDR2 ANQGSEA. The germline V and J ends were trimmed by 7 bases and 4 bases, with 12 bases remaining between them. The CDR3 reads CSGDDRADTQYF. The CDR3 region has the DNA TGCAGCGGTGATGACAGAGCAGATACGCAGTATTTT.

The rearrangement joins TRBV12-3 or TRBV12-4 to TRBJ1-1, with a weak D call TRBD1 (5 bases). This CDR3 has 14 amino acids. V lost 10 bases and J lost 1, with 16 bases in between. The CDR3 spells CATREGTGNTEAFF. The CDR3 nucleotides are TGTGCCACCAGGGAGGGGACGGGGAACACTGAAGCTTTCTTT.

This clonotype has a count of ten or more. The V call is TRBV20-1, the J call TRBJ1-1, with 7 bases fitting TRBD1. This CDR3 has 12 residues. Germline lookup yields CDR1 DFQATT and CDR2 SNEGSKA (reference sequence). Unmatched junction bases numbered 4, after V lost 5 bases and J lost 4 bases. The chain's CDR3 is CSAYPGGTEAFF. Written as DNA, the CDR3 is TGCAGTGCTTATCCAGGGGGCACTGAAGCTTTCTTT.

This clonotype has only a few counts. The V call is TRBV5-5, the J call TRBJ2-7, with a possible D match to TRBD1 (6 bases). V lost 1 base to trimming and J lost 5 bases, with 19 bases between them. The CDR3 consists of 16 residues. Germline-derived CDR1 and CDR2 are SGHKS and YYEKEE (reference sequence). CDR3 amino acids: CASSLSYFTGMDEQYF. CDR3 coding DNA: TGTGCCAGCAGCTTGTCGTATTTCACAGGGATGGACGAGCAGTACTTC.